This passage covers 2 T cell receptor beta chains from one sample sequenced in a study of cytomegalovirus exposure and HLA in healthy donors. The PCR was carried out with 60 Vbeta primers and 13 Jbeta primers. Repertoires were generated with immunoSEQ multiplex PCR, while TCRdb's copy carries only in-frame clones and drops some. The data show 130,000 to 150,000 clones, with 78% seen just once and roughly 2.8% held by the top ten. The sequenced sample consisted of PBMCs. The receptors shown here come from a male donor in good health and CMV-seronegative.

V gene TRBV7-2 combines with J gene TRBJ2-5, with 10 bases matching TRBD1. The germline V gene encodes CDR1 SGHTA and CDR2 FQGNSA. The CDR3 has 16 amino acids. Trimming cost V 5 bases and J 5 bases; bases outside gene matches: 11. CDR3 nucleotide sequence: TGTGCCAGCAGCCGACCCGACAGGGGGCGAAGGGAGACCCAGTACTTC. This encodes CASSRPDRGRRETQYF.

The J gene is TRBJ2-7, the V gene TRBV10-2; 10 bases match TRBD2. This CDR3 is 16 amino acids long. V lost 8 bases to trimming and J lost 2 bases; unmatched junction nucleotides: 12. Germline CDR1 is WSHSY and CDR2 is SAAADI. The CDR3 region is CASLKTGLAATYEQYF. CDR3 bases: TGCGCCAGCCTCAAGACAGGACTAGCGGCAACCTACGAGCAGTACTTC.